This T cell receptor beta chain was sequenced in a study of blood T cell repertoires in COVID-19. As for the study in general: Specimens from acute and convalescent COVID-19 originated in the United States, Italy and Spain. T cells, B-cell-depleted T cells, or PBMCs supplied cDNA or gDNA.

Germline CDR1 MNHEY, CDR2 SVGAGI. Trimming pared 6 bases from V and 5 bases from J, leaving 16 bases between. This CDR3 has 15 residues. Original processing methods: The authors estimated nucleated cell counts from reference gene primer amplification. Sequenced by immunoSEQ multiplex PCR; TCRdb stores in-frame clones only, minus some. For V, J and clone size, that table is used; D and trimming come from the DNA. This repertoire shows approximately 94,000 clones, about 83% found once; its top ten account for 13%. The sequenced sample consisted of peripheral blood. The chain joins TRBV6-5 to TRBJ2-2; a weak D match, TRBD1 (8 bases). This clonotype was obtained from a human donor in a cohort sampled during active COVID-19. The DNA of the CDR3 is TGTGCCAGCAGGCCACAGGGGGAGGGAACCGGGGAGCTGTTTTTT. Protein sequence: CASRPQGEGTGELFF.